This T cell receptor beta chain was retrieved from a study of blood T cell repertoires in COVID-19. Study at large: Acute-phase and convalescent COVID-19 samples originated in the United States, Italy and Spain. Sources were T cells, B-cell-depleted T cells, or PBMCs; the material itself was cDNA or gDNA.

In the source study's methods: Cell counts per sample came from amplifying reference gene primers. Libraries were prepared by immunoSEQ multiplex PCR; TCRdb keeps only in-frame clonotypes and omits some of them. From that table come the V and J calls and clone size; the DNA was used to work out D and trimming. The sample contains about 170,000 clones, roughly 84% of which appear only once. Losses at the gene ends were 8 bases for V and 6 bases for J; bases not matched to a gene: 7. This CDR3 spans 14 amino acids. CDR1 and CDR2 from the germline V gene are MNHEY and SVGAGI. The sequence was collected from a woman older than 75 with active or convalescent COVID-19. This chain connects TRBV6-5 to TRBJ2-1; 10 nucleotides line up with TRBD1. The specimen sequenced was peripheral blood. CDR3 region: CASRRGQGFNEQFF. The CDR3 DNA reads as TGTGCCAGCCGGAGGGGACAGGGGTTCAATGAGCAGTTCTTC.